This T cell receptor (beta chain) originates from a study of blood T cells in healthy people across ages. Germline CDR1 and CDR2: SGHTA and FQGNSA. Trimming took 5 bases from V and 0 from J; bases not matched to a gene: 6. The CDR3 has 15 amino acids. Primed by a sample-barcoded 5' primer and a J-beta primer mix, a second PCR proceeded for about 7 to 11 cycles. A single record per CDR3 protein comes from TCRdb applying MiXCR to the 5' RACE reads. Here the sample spans approximately 690,000 distinct CDR3 sequences, approximately 50% being singletons. The sample holds one count of this clonotype. Its antigen remains unidentified. The study, taken as a whole, reports: Possibly, changes in expanded clonotypes were confounded because donor CMV status was unknown.

The sequence came from a man aged 55 to 70 in good health. Sequencing input: blood. The chain combines TRBV7-2 with TRBJ2-7; 8 nucleotides align to TRBD2. The CDR3 sequence: CASSPQAGVSYEQYF. The DNA of the CDR3 is TGTGCCAGCAGCCCGCAAGCGGGGGTCTCCTACGAGCAGTACTTC.